This T cell receptor (beta chain) was sequenced during a study of blood T cells in healthy people across ages (dated by TCRdb to between 2014 and 2017). Background for the entire study: Template switching captured roughly one uniquely barcoded TCR beta cDNA molecule per two T cells in model experiments. Using deep sequencing normalized with unique cDNA molecular identifiers, the study measured how TCR beta repertoire diversity changes with age. Donors were grouped into four age groups: young (average roughly 16 years), middle-aged (under 40), aged (approximately 67) and long-lived (around 82). To avoid experimental bias, donors of different ages were spread randomly across the sequencing lanes. For two donors (one aged 18 to 30 and one aged 80 or older), the study analyzed two additional independent replicas of 1 million unique cDNA reads from the same blood draw.

Study-wide findings and limitations: Since profiling was done on bulk unsorted PBMCs, naive and antigen-experienced compartments could not be conclusively compared. Compared with the aged group, the long-lived group had more naive CD4+ T cells, fewer expanded clones and increased TCR diversity, suggesting age selection. As age increased, observed TCR beta diversity per million T cells dropped in a roughly linear way, and a significant reduction was already evident by age 40. Donor CMV infection status was unknown, potentially confounding age-related changes in expanded clonotypes. Estimates of total diversity based on one million sequenced T cells were considered lower bounds and underestimates. The percentage of naive T cells measured by flow cytometry correlated strongly with observed TCR beta diversity.

Systemically healthy Caucasian individuals from Russia, 39 in total and aged about 6 to 90 years, were included as donors. Each donor gave ten milliliters of peripheral blood, collected into EDTA-treated Vacutainer tubes. Ficoll-Paque density-gradient centrifugation was used to isolate PBMCs, with at least 6.5 million per sample. Trizol reagent was used to extract total RNA from PBMCs, with at least 6 micrograms per sample. For every donor, an aliquot of PBMCs went through flow cytometry to measure the percentages of naive CD45RAhigh/CD27high T cells. Germline trimming amounts to 2 bases on V and 6 bases on J, with 7 as the count of junction bases outside the gene matches. CDR1 is given as SGHRS and CDR2 as YFSETQ, both from the germline V gene. The CDR3 runs 15 amino acids, cysteine and phenylalanine included. This entry keeps only the CDR3 DNA: 45 bases, framed from base 1. Libraries came from 5' RACE. The run used an Illumina HiSeq 2500. The second PCR ran for about 6 to 12 cycles and used a J-beta primer mix along with a sample-barcoded 5' primer. A template-switch 5' adaptor carrying 12 random nucleotides introduced a unique molecular identifier onto each TCR beta cDNA molecule. Each sample yielded at least 2.5 million CDR3-containing paired-end reads. The Mint cDNA synthesis kit, primed by a TRBC-specific oligonucleotide, was used to synthesize first-strand cDNA from all RNA. After uracil-DNA glycosylase treatment, a first 18-cycle PCR used universal primers M1SS and BC2_uni_R on all cDNA. Per the original workflow: Normalization of each sample was performed by random selection of 1 million high-quality reads, each carrying a distinct molecular identifier. Reads with shared molecular identifiers were discarded instead of being binned into consensus sequences. MiTCR, with a Q25 quality threshold and the strictest error-elimination algorithm, was used for CDR3 identification, clonotype clustering and error correction. A nonparametric unseen species model using Euler transformation provided a lower-bound estimate of total TCR beta diversity. TCRdb reprocessing: public reads trimmed at Q25 with fastp, clones called with MiXCR, in-frame beta chains kept. Merged by CDR3 protein, the rows form single entries marked with the most common genes and DNA. The authors' filters were not applied to this entry. In this sample the table shows about 1.6 million distinct CDR3 sequences, roughly 32% of which occur a single time. The ten largest clonotypes hold approximately 10% of the sample.

In this sample, this clonotype turned up many times. There is no known antigen for this receptor. Nothing much larger sits one base from this clone, and base qualities are not available. The chain employs TRBV5-1 and TRBJ2-2, with 7 bases matching TRBD1. This TCR was recovered from a woman younger than 45 in good health. The sequenced sample was blood. The sequence in DNA is TGCGCCAGCAGCTTCCAACAGGGGATGGCCGGGGAGCTGTTTTTT. It translates as CASSFQQGMAGELFF.